These 27 T cell receptor beta chains were all obtained from the same sample, sequenced in a study of cytomegalovirus exposure and HLA in healthy donors. Using immunoSEQ multiplex PCR, the repertoire was profiled, and TCRdb retains in-frame clones only, with some absent. The sample carries about 150,000 clones, about 95% recorded once. The sample comprised PBMCs. The source of these receptors is a man aged 18 to 35 in good health and CMV-seropositive.

The chain carries TRBV12-2 and TRBJ2-7; TRBD2 was called by the table and not checked on the DNA. TRBV12-2 is assigned pseudogene status. The CDR3 covers 13 residues. CDR3 in DNA: TGTGCAAGTCGCAACGACAGCGCGGGAGAGCAGTACTTC. It is translated as CASRNDSAGEQYF.

This rearrangement joins TRBV30 to TRBJ2-3; 8 bases agree with TRBD2. The CDR3 totals 14 residues. Germline CDR1 GTSNPN, CDR2 SVGIG (reference sequence). Trimming cost V 3 bases and J 2 bases; bases outside gene matches: 4. The CDR3 here is CAWSLSGVTDTQYF. The DNA for the CDR3 is TGTGCCTGGAGCCTTAGCGGGGTCACAGATACGCAGTATTTT.

J is TRBJ2-5 and V is TRBV5-6; D is perhaps TRBD1 (6 bases). V was trimmed by 3 bases and J by 3 bases, leaving 12 bases between them. Germline V gene lookup returns CDR1 SGHDT and CDR2 YYEEEE. The CDR3 runs 14 residues. Here the CDR3 reads CASSSRGGEETQYF. The CDR3 DNA sequence: TGTGCCAGCAGCTCTAGAGGGGGAGAAGAGACCCAGTACTTC.

This clone has just one count. The J gene is TRBJ2-1, the V gene TRBV29-1, with D perhaps matching TRBD2 (6 bases). The ends were cut back, 7 bases at V and 2 bases at J, with 12 bases in the middle. Germline lookup yields CDR1 SQVTM and CDR2 ANQGSEA. The CDR3 loop spans 13 amino acids. The CDR3 sequence is CSAVAAPYNEQFF. The CDR3 DNA is TGCAGCGCCGTAGCGGCACCCTACAATGAGCAGTTCTTC.

V is TRBV6-1 and J is TRBJ1-1; 8 positions match TRBD1. CDR1 is MNHNS and CDR2 is SASEGT in the germline V gene. After removal of 3 bases from V and 0 bases from J, the junction contained 3 bases not matched to a gene. The CDR3 is made up of 15 amino acids. DNA for the CDR3: TGTGCCAGCAGTGACCCGACAGGGGTGAACACTGAAGCTTTCTTT. It is translated as CASSDPTGVNTEAFF.

The V and J genes are TRBV27 and TRBJ1-5; D not resolved. The germline gives CDR1 MNHEY, CDR2 SMNVEV (reference sequence). Between the trimmed V and J ends, which lost 2 bases and 1 base, there was a span of 6 bases. The CDR3 loop spans 14 amino acids. CDR3 in amino acids: CASSLGGSNQPQHF. The DNA for the CDR3 is TGTGCCAGCAGTTTAGGCGGAAGCAATCAGCCCCAGCATTTT.

The chain uses TRBV7-8 and TRBJ2-1; TRBD1 matches 8 bases. CDR1 and CDR2 from the germline V gene are SGHVS and FQNEAQ. The CDR3 runs to 13 residues. V was pared by 4 bases and J by 10 bases, with 6 bases of the junction left unmatched. The CDR3 region has the DNA TGTGCCAGCAGCTCATTACAGGGGGGCGAGCAGTTCTTC. Translation: CASSSLQGGEQFF. Full variable domain (outside the CDR3, taken from reference TRBV7-8 and TRBJ2-1): GAGVSQSPRYKVAKRGQDVALRCDPISGHVSLFWYQQALGQGPEFLTYFQNEAQLDKSGLPSDRFFAERPEGSVSTLKIQRTQQEDSAVYLCASSSLQGGEQFFGPGTRLTVL.

The chain joins TRBV7-9 to TRBJ2-2, with TRBD1 matching over 9 bases. CDR1 is SEHNR and CDR2 is FQNEAQ in the germline V gene (reference sequence). V trimming: 1 base; J trimming: 5 bases; junction bases outside the gene matches: 5. The CDR3 has 16 residues. CDR3 region: CASSLVDRGQTGELFF. In DNA form, the CDR3 reads TGTGCCAGCAGCTTAGTGGACAGGGGCCAAACCGGGGAGCTGTTTTTT.

The chain joins TRBV6-6 to TRBJ2-7, with a tentative D call TRBD2 (6 bases). The V and J ends lost 4 bases and 5 bases respectively, with 18 bases between them. The CDR3 consists of 15 residues. The germline V gene encodes CDR1 MNHNY and CDR2 SVGAGI (reference sequence). The CDR3, as DNA: TGTGCCAGCAGTTTCACGACGGAGGGAAAGGACGAGCAGTACTTC. This sequence encodes CASSFTTEGKDEQYF.

The chain recombines TRBV5-1 with TRBJ2-2; 8 nucleotides align to TRBD1. V lost 5 bases, J lost 6 bases, and 9 bases stayed unmatched. Germline CDR1 is SGHRS and CDR2 is YFSETQ. The CDR3 totals 15 residues. Written as DNA, the CDR3 is TGCGCCAGCAGACCGGAGGCAGGGGGCTCCGGGGAGCTGTTTTTT. It encodes CASRPEAGGSGELFF.

V gene TRBV19 combines with J gene TRBJ2-1; the D gene is possibly TRBD1 (6 bases). CDR1 is LNHDA, CDR2 SQIVND, per germline (reference sequence). The CDR3 loop spans 16 amino acids. With 3 bases removed from V and 4 bases from J, the gap between germline ends came to 16 bases. CDR3 sequence: CASSMGAGFIYNEQFF. The CDR3 DNA reads as TGTGCCAGTAGTATGGGGGCTGGCTTTATTTACAATGAGCAGTTCTTC.

In DNA, the CDR3 is TGTGCCAGCAGCTTAGCAGGGGGGCCATTAGCGGGAGGATGGAACGAGCAGTACTTC. Protein: CASSLAGGPLAGGWNEQYF. V and J are TRBV7-2 and TRBJ2-7; 10 bases are a match to TRBD2. V was clipped by 0 bases and J by 5 bases; unmatched bases: 16. The CDR3 length is 19 residues. CDR1 SGHTA and CDR2 FQGNSA come from the germline V gene. The complete variable domain, with remaining parts taken from reference TRBV7-2 and TRBJ2-7, reads GAGVSQSPSNKVTEKGKDVELRCDPISGHTALYWYRQSLGQGLEFLIYFQGNSAPDKSGLPSDRFSAERTGGSVSTLTIQRTQQEDSAVYLCASSLAGGPLAGGWNEQYFGPGTRLTVT.

V usage is TRBV4-1 and J usage is TRBJ2-3; a possible D gene is TRBD2 (6 bases). The V gene lost 4 bases and the J gene lost 4 bases, with 18 bases spanning the gap. Germline lookup yields CDR1 MGHRA and CDR2 YSYEKL. The CDR3 contains 16 residues. The chain's CDR3 is CASSPATIRESDTQYF. The CDR3 nucleotides read TGCGCCAGCAGCCCGGCGACCATCCGGGAGTCAGATACGCAGTATTTT.

The chain couples TRBV13 to TRBJ1-1; a weak D match, TRBD1 (5 bases). This CDR3 region has 13 residues. The germline V gene encodes CDR1 PRHDT and CDR2 FYEKMQ (reference sequence). Trimming pared 8 bases from V and 4 bases from J, leaving 14 bases between. In DNA, the CDR3 is TGTGCCAGCGGGGTAGGGGCGCTCACTGAAGCTTTCTTT. Translating gives CASGVGALTEAFF. The full variable domain, its missing parts supplied by reference TRBV13 and TRBJ1-1, is AAGVIQSPRHLIKEKRETATLKCYPIPRHDTVYWYQQGPGQDPQFLISFYEKMQSDKGSIPDRFSAQQFSDYHSELNMSSLELGDSALYFCASGVGALTEAFFGQGTRLTVV.

The chain uses TRBV25-1 and TRBJ2-1; 11 bases are a match to TRBD1. V shed 2 bases and J 4 bases; nucleotides not matched to a gene: 4. Germline V gene data show CDR1 as MGHDK and CDR2 as SYGVNS. The CDR3 is 16 amino acids. The CDR3 loop is CASSELGQGAYNEQFF. The CDR3 DNA is TGTGCCAGCAGTGAACTAGGACAGGGGGCTTACAATGAGCAGTTCTTC. The whole variable domain, filled in from reference TRBV25-1 and TRBJ2-1, reads EADIYQTPRYLVIGTGKKITLECSQTMGHDKMYWYQQDPGMELHLIHYSYGVNSTEKGDLSSESTVSRIRTEHFPLTLESARPSHTSQYLCASSELGQGAYNEQFFGPGTRLTVL.

The rearrangement joins TRBV5-1 to TRBJ1-6; TRBD1 aligns across 7 bases. V trimming: 4 bases; J trimming: 6 bases; junction bases outside the gene matches: 4. The CDR3 totals 14 residues. The germline V gene has CDR1 SGHRS and CDR2 YFSETQ. In DNA form, the CDR3 reads TGCGCCAGCAGCCCGGGACAGTCTAATTCACCCCTCCACTTT. Its protein product is CASSPGQSNSPLHF.

The V and J genes are TRBV27 and TRBJ2-3; 8 nucleotides line up with TRBD2. V dropped 4 bases and J dropped 3; count of bases not matched to a gene: 9. There are 16 residues in the CDR3. Germline V CDR1 and CDR2: MNHEY, SMNVEV (reference sequence). This CDR3 reads CASSYAGTRRTDTQYF. CDR3 DNA: TGTGCCAGCAGTTATGCCGGGACTAGAAGAACAGATACGCAGTATTTT.

The rearrangement links TRBV7-3 to TRBJ2-1; TRBD2 matches 9 bases. Losses at the gene ends were 2 bases for V and 2 bases for J; bases not matched to a gene: 10. Per germline, CDR1 SGHTA and CDR2 FQGTGA. The CDR3 has 18 amino acids. The CDR3 protein is CASSLLPNSGGTYNEQFF. Written as DNA, the CDR3 is TGTGCCAGCAGCTTACTCCCTAATAGCGGGGGTACCTACAATGAGCAGTTCTTC.

The V call is TRBV11-2, the J call TRBJ2-1; 14 bases agree with TRBD2. The length of the CDR3 is 19 residues. Germline values: CDR1 SGHAT, CDR2 FQNNGV. J lost 0 bases, V lost 2 bases, and 6 bases had no gene match. The CDR3 DNA is TGTGCCAGCAGCTTAAGCGGGACTAGCGGGGGCAGCTCCTACAATGAGCAGTTCTTC. This sequence encodes CASSLSGTSGGSSYNEQFF.

The V gene is TRBV5-6, the J gene TRBJ2-5, with 7 bases lining up with TRBD1. The CDR3 extends over 14 amino acids. Germline V gives CDR1 SGHDT, CDR2 YYEEEE. The J segment lost 5 bases and the V segment lost 3 bases, leaving 7 bases of the junction unmatched. The CDR3 DNA reads as TGTGCCAGCAGCTCTTTGACAGGGCCGGAGACCCAGTACTTC. Its protein is CASSSLTGPETQYF. The entire variable domain, with the rest obtained from reference TRBV5-6 and TRBJ2-5, is as follows: DAGVTQSPTHLIKTRGQQVTLRCSPKSGHDTVSWYQQALGQGPQFIFQYYEEEERQRGNFPDRFSGHQFPNYSSELNVNALLLGDSALYLCASSSLTGPETQYFGPGTRLLVL.

CDR3 in DNA: TGTGCCGAAAAGGAGAGGACTAGTGATACGCAGTATTTT. This codes for CAEKERTSDTQYF. The V call is TRBV2, the J call TRBJ2-3; TRBD2 matches at 7 bases. Unmatched junction bases numbered 11, after V lost 11 bases and J lost 6 bases. The CDR3 is made up of 13 amino acids. CDR1 and CDR2 (germline): SNHLY, FYNNEI.

The chain couples TRBV28 to TRBJ2-7, with 7 positions matching TRBD1. After removal of 5 bases from V and 2 bases from J, the junction contained 6 bases not matched to a gene. The CDR3 is 14 residues long. In germline, CDR1 is MDHEN, CDR2 SYDVKM. CDR3 coding DNA: TGTGCCAGCAGTCCGGGACAGTCGGCCTACGAGCAGTACTTC. Residues: CASSPGQSAYEQYF.

The gene calls are TRBV6-1 and TRBJ1-4, with a tentative D call TRBD1 (6 bases). The length of the CDR3 is 12 residues. Germline V gene lookup returns CDR1 MNHNS and CDR2 SASEGT. Trimming took off 9 bases at V and 5 bases at J, with 10 bases between the two ends. The CDR3 bases are TGTGCCAGTCAGGGGACGAATGAAAAACTGTTTTTT. Translated: CASQGTNEKLFF.

The chain links TRBV7-2 to TRBJ2-1; 12 bases fit TRBD2. CDR1 and CDR2 (germline): SGHTA, FQGNSA. CDR3 length: 18 amino acids. Unmatched junction bases numbered 10, after V lost 5 bases and J lost 2 bases. The CDR3 sequence is CASSMRTSGIETYNEQFF. The CDR3 coding sequence is TGTGCCAGCAGCATGCGGACTAGCGGGATTGAAACCTACAATGAGCAGTTCTTC. The whole variable domain, filled in from reference TRBV7-2 and TRBJ2-1, reads GAGVSQSPSNKVTEKGKDVELRCDPISGHTALYWYRQSLGQGLEFLIYFQGNSAPDKSGLPSDRFSAERTGGSVSTLTIQRTQQEDSAVYLCASSMRTSGIETYNEQFFGPGTRLTVL.

The chain joins TRBV6-6 to TRBJ1-2; D perhaps matches TRBD1 (6 bases). V was cut by 5 bases and J by 5 bases, with 12 bases left in between. This CDR3 has 13 residues. The germline V gene encodes CDR1 MNHNY and CDR2 SVGAGI (reference sequence). For the CDR3, the DNA is TGTGCCAGCAGTCTGACAGGAACTTATGGCTACACCTTC. It translates to CASSLTGTYGYTF.

The genes are TRBV5-1 and TRBJ2-3; D may be TRBD2 (5 bases). V dropped 0 bases and J dropped 3 bases, with 11 bases sitting between them. Germline lookup yields CDR1 SGHRS and CDR2 YFSETQ. The CDR3 contains 15 residues. This CDR3 reads CASSLAFEGTDTQYF. DNA for the CDR3: TGCGCCAGCAGCTTGGCCTTTGAGGGAACAGATACGCAGTATTTT. Together with reference TRBV5-1 and TRBJ2-3, the CDR3 gives the full variable domain: KAGVTQTPRYLIKTRGQQVTLSCSPISGHRSVSWYQQTPGQGLQFLFEYFSETQRNKGNFPGRFSGRQFSNSRSEMNVSTLELGDSALYLCASSLAFEGTDTQYFGPGTRLTVL.

This clone was recorded only once. This chain uses TRBV7-9 with TRBJ2-1; D is possibly TRBD2 (6 bases). V gave up 5 bases and J gave up 13 bases, with 18 bases separating them. This CDR3 contains 13 residues. Germline V gives CDR1 SEHNR, CDR2 FQNEAQ (reference sequence). The DNA of the CDR3 is TGTGCCAGCAGCCGCATGGCCGGGACTCGACAGTTCTTC. It yields the protein CASSRMAGTRQFF.